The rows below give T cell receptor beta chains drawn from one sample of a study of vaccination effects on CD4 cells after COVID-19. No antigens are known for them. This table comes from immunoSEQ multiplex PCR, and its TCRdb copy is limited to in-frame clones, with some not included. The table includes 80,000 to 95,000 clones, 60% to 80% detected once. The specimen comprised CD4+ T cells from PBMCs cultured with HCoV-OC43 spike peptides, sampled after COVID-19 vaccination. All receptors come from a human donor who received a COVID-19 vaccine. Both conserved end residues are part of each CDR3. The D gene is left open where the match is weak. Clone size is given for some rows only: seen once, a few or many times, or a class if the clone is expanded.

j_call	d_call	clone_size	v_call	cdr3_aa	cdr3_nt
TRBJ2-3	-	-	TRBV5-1	CASSLAPGANTDTQYF	TGCGCCAGCAGCTTGGCCCCGGGAGCGAACACAGATACGCAGTATTTT
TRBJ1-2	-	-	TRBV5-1	CASSLLYDSSIWGYTF	TGCGCCAGCAGCTTACTGTACGACAGTTCCATCTGGGGCTACACCTTC
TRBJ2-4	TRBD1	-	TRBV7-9	CASSRQGAGKNIQYF	TGTGCCAGCAGCAGACAGGGGGCGGGCAAAAACATTCAGTACTTC
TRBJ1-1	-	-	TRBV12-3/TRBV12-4	CASSSRMNTEAFF	TGTGCCAGCAGTTCCAGGATGAACACTGAAGCTTTCTTT
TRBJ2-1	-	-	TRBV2	CASSPQGNEQFF	TGTGCCAGCAGCCCCCAGGGGAATGAGCAGTTCTTC
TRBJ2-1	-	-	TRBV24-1	CATSDLPDSSYNEQFF	TGTGCCACCAGTGATTTGCCAGATAGCTCCTACAATGAGCAGTTCTTC
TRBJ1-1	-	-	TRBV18	CASSPPQGSAFF	TGTGCCAGCTCACCACCCCAGGGTTCAGCTTTCTTT
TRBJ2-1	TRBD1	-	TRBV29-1	CSVEVPGGWNEQFF	TGCAGCGTTGAAGTGCCAGGGGGCTGGAATGAGCAGTTCTTC
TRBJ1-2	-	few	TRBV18	CASSPGSGYTF	TGTGCCAGCTCACCAGGGAGCGGCTACACCTTC
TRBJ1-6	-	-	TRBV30	CAWSNLQGNSPLHF	TGTGCCTGGAGTAACCTCCAGGGAAATTCACCCCTCCACTTT
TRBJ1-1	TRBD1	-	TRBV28	CASSELGQGNTEAFF	TGTGCCAGCAGTGAATTGGGACAGGGTAACACTGAAGCTTTCTTT
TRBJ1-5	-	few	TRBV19	CASSGSTSNQPQHF	TGTGCCAGTAGTGGATCTACTAGCAATCAGCCCCAGCATTTT
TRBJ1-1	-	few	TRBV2	CASSEVTAKNTEAFF	TGTGCCAGCAGTGAAGTGACAGCGAAGAACACTGAAGCTTTCTTT
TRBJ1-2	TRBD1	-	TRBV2	CASTLDRAIYTF	TGTGCCAGCACTCTGGACAGGGCGATTTACACCTTC
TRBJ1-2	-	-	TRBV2	CASSEFRSNYGYTF	TGTGCCAGCAGTGAGTTTCGGTCTAACTATGGCTACACCTTC
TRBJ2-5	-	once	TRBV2	CASYQGGGETQYF	TGTGCCAGTTATCAGGGGGGCGGGGAGACCCAGTACTTC
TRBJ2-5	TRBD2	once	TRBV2	CASSGVAGGQETQYF	TGTGCCAGCAGTGGGGTAGCGGGGGGCCAAGAGACCCAGTACTTC